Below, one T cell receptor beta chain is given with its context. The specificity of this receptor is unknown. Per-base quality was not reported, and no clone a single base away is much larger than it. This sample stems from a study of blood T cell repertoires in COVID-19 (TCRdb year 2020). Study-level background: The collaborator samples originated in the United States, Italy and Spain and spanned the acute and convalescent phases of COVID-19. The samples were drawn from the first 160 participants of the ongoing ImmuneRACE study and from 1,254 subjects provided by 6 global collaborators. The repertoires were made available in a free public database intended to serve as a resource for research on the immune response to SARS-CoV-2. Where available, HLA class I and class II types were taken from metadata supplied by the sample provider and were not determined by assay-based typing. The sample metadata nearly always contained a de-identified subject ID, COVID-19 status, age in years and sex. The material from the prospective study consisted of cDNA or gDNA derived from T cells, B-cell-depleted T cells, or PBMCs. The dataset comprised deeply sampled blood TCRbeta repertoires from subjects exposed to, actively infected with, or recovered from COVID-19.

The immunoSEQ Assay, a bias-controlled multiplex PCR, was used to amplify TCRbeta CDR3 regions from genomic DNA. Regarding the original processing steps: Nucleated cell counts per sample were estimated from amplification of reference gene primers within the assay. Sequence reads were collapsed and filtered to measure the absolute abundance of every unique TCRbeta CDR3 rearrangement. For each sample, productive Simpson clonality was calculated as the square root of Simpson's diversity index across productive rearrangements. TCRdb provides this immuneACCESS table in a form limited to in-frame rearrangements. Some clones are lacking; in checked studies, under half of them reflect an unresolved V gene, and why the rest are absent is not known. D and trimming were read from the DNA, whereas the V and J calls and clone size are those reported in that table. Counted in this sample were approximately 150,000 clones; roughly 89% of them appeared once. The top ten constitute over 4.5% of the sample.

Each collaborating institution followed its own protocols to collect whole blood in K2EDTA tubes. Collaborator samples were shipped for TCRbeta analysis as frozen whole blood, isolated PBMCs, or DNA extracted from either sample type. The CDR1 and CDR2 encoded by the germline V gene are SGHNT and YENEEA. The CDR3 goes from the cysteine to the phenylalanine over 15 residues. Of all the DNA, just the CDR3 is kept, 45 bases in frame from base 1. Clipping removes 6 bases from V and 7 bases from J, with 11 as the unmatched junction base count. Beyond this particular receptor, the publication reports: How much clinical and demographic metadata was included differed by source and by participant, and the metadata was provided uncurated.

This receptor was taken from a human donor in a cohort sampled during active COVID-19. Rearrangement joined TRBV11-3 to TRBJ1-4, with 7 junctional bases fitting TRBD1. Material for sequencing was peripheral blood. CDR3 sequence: CASSRPGQKGEKLFF. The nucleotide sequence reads TGTGCCAGCAGTCGACCGGGACAGAAAGGTGAAAAACTGTTTTTT.